These 21 T cell receptor beta chains were all obtained from the same sample, sequenced in a study of sequential checkpoint blockade in melanoma. Method: immunoSEQ multiplex PCR; TCRdb's copy keeps in-frame clones and lacks some. The sample lists around 4,000 clones; around 23% were seen once. Treatment described: randomized to nivolumab then ipilimumab (arm A) or the reverse (arm B). Sequences were derived from tumor tissue (inferred from file names), sampled from a patient given nivolumab and ipilimumab in sequence. Every receptor here comes from a human donor with melanoma.

V gene TRBV29-1 combines with J gene TRBJ2-1, with 16 bases that match TRBD2. The CDR3 loop spans 17 amino acids. Germline trimming cut 4 bases from V and 7 bases from J; bases unmatched to any gene: 10. Germline values: CDR1 SQVTM, CDR2 ANQGSEA. As DNA, the CDR3 is TGCAGCGTTGCCGGGACTAGCGGGGGGGCCGGTGAAAATGAGCAGTTCTTC. Protein sequence: CSVAGTSGGAGENEQFF.

By share, this clone counts as medium-sized. The genes are TRBV9 and TRBJ2-5; TRBD2 is a possible D gene (6 bases). Per germline, CDR1 SGDLS and CDR2 YYNGEE. The CDR3 is 16 amino acids. V was shortened by 3 bases and J by 1 base, with 16 bases between the two germline ends. CDR3 protein: CASSARDSAGQETQYF. The CDR3, as DNA: TGTGCCAGCAGCGCCCGGGACTCAGCAGGCCAAGAGACCCAGTACTTC.

The CDR3 loop reads CATSGQANEQFF. The CDR3 DNA follows: TGTGCCACCTCGGGACAGGCCAATGAGCAGTTCTTC. The chain recombines TRBV6-8 with TRBJ2-1; TRBD1 agrees at 8 bases. CDR1 and CDR2 from the germline V gene are MNHGY and SAAAGT. This CDR3 has 12 residues. The junction had 5 bases not matched to a gene; V was cut back by 10 bases and J by 6 bases.

The chain links TRBV19 to TRBJ1-1, with D possibly matching TRBD1 (5 bases). The CDR3 spans 14 residues. Germline V lookup: CDR1 LNHDA, CDR2 SQIVND (reference sequence). V was cut by 1 base and J by 8 bases, with 14 bases left in between. CDR3 sequence: CASSIGGRPIEAFF. The CDR3 nucleotides are TGTGCCAGTAGTATAGGGGGCAGACCGATCGAAGCTTTCTTT.

The sample holds many counts of this clone. The J gene is TRBJ2-4, the V gene TRBV11-3; D unresolved. The CDR3 totals 15 residues. Germline-derived CDR1 and CDR2 are SGHNT and YENEEA. Trimming cost V 4 bases and J 0 bases, with 10 bases left between them. In DNA form, the CDR3 reads TGTGCCAGCAGCTCGTTACAGCTAGCCAAAAACATTCAGTACTTC. Residues: CASSSLQLAKNIQYF.

The chain employs TRBV11-3 and TRBJ2-3; 9 nucleotides agree with TRBD2. CDR1 and CDR2 (germline): SGHNT, YENEEA. The length of the CDR3 is 16 residues. Losses at the gene ends were 1 base for V and 7 bases for J; bases not matched to a gene: 9. CDR3 sequence reads: CASSLVSRGGSNTQYF. Here the CDR3 DNA reads TGTGCCAGCAGCTTAGTTTCGCGGGGGGGCTCGAATACGCAGTATTTT.

This clone was observed a handful of times. V usage is TRBV19 and J usage is TRBJ1-2, with 8 bases aligning to TRBD1. From germline, CDR1 is LNHDA and CDR2 SQIVND (reference sequence). CDR3 length equals 12 residues. Unmatched junction bases numbered 8, after V lost 9 bases and J lost 8 bases. Here the CDR3 reads CASSRTGYGYTF. The CDR3 nucleotides are TGTGCCAGCTCCCGGACAGGGTACGGCTACACCTTC.

This clone was observed at least ten times. The J gene is TRBJ2-3, the V gene TRBV11-3; D perhaps matches TRBD2 (5 bases). The CDR3 is 14 residues long. V was clipped by 3 bases and J by 8 bases, with 15 bases between them. Germline CDR1 SGHNT, CDR2 YENEEA. The CDR3 DNA is TGTGCCAGCAGCTTGGGAGCGGAATACGGTACGCAGTATTTT. The encoded protein is CASSLGAEYGTQYF.

The chain employs TRBV6-8 and TRBJ1-5; 7 nucleotides line up with TRBD1. CDR3 length: 17 residues. Trimming took 7 bases from V and 0 from J; bases not matched to a gene: 12. Germline loops: CDR1 MNHGY, CDR2 SAAAGT. CDR3 region: CASTPGRDSYSNQPQHF. CDR3 nucleotide sequence: TGTGCCAGCACCCCGGGACGGGACAGCTATAGCAATCAGCCCCAGCATTTT.

This clone was counted ten times or more. The rearrangement links TRBV11-3 to TRBJ1-6, with 8 bases fitting TRBD1. Germline CDR1 is SGHNT and CDR2 is YENEEA. V dropped 5 bases and J dropped 7; count of bases not matched to a gene: 7. CDR3 size: 15 residues. CDR3 coding DNA: TGTGCCAGCAGCGGACGGACAGGGTTAAATTCACCCCTCCACTTT. Translated, it gives CASSGRTGLNSPLHF.

The V call is TRBV5-1, the J call TRBJ2-3; D possibly corresponds to TRBD2 (5 bases). The CDR3 totals 17 residues. Per germline, CDR1 SGHRS and CDR2 YFSETQ. V shed 5 bases and J shed 4 bases, with 23 bases lying between them. The CDR3 region has the DNA TGCGCCAGCAGTAGTGGGCCTAGCACTATTGTGGCAGATACGCAGTATTTT. This encodes CASSSGPSTIVADTQYF.

This clone was recorded at least ten times. V gene TRBV11-3 combines with J gene TRBJ2-3, with a possible D match to TRBD2 (6 bases). V gave up 4 bases and J gave up 4 bases, with 21 bases separating them. Germline V gene data show CDR1 as SGHNT and CDR2 as YENEEA. This CDR3 spans 17 amino acids. In DNA form, the CDR3 reads TGTGCCAGCAGCTCCTCGGGAGCGGTAGCCTCCTCAGATACGCAGTATTTT. Its protein product is CASSSSGAVASSDTQYF.

The gene calls are TRBV28 and TRBJ2-7, with TRBD1 matching over 7 bases. The V segment lost 5 bases and the J segment 1 base; nucleotides outside the gene matches: 2. CDR3 length: 13 amino acids. Germline CDR1 is MDHEN and CDR2 is SYDVKM. The CDR3 DNA reads TGTGCCAGCAGTCCGGGACAGTCCTACGAGCAGTACTTC. This codes for CASSPGQSYEQYF.

The V gene is TRBV7-2, the J gene TRBJ2-2; D gene uncertain. The germline V and J ends were trimmed by 2 bases and 4 bases, with 5 bases remaining between them. The CDR3 is 13 amino acids. The germline V gene encodes CDR1 SGHTA and CDR2 FQGNSA. The DNA for the CDR3 is TGTGCCAGCAGCTTAATTGGCACCGGGGAGCTGTTTTTT. It translates to CASSLIGTGELFF.

Many counts were recorded for this clone. V is TRBV11-3 and J is TRBJ1-6, with 7 bases fitting TRBD1. Germline trimming cut 4 bases from V and 10 bases from J; bases unmatched to any gene: 10. This CDR3 spans 15 amino acids. Per the germline V gene, CDR1 is SGHNT and CDR2 is YENEEA. CDR3 nucleotides: TGTGCCAGCAGCTCTCGACAGGGTGGTGTCTCACCCCTCCACTTT. As protein: CASSSRQGGVSPLHF. Full variable domain (missing parts from reference TRBV11-3 and TRBJ1-6): EAGVVQSPRYKIIEKKQPVAFWCNPISGHNTLYWYLQNLGQGPELLIRYENEEAVDDSQLPKDRFSAERLKGVDSTLKIQPAELGDSAVYLCASSSRQGGVSPLHFGNGTRLTVT.

The rearrangement links TRBV30 to TRBJ2-1, with TRBD1 as a possible D gene (6 bases). The V and J ends lost 3 bases and 10 bases respectively, with 13 bases between them. The length of the CDR3 is 12 residues. CDR1 and CDR2 (germline): GTSNPN, SVGIG (reference sequence). The CDR3 here is CAWSARQGEQFF. The CDR3 DNA reads as TGTGCCTGGAGCGCACGCCAGGGGGAGCAGTTCTTC.

This clone occurred many times. This CDR3 is CASSLGVSGEQYF. The CDR3 nucleotides are TGTGCCAGCAGCTTAGGTGTCTCGGGAGAGCAGTACTTC. This chain joins TRBV7-4 and TRBJ2-7, with D possibly being TRBD2 (5 bases). The CDR3 extends over 13 amino acids. The germline V and J ends were trimmed by 1 base and 7 bases, with 11 bases remaining between them. The germline V gene encodes CDR1 SGHVT and CDR2 SQSDAQ.

This clone appeared a few times. The V gene is TRBV6-8, the J gene TRBJ1-4, with a possible D match to TRBD1 (6 bases). The CDR3 loop spans 14 amino acids. V was pared by 6 bases and J by 0 bases, with 8 bases between. Germline CDR1 MNHGY, CDR2 SAAAGT. CDR3: CASSRTATNEKLFF. The CDR3 nucleotides are TGTGCCAGCAGCCGGACAGCAACTAATGAAAAACTGTTTTTT.

This CDR3 reads CAWDSGSNYGYTF. In nucleotides, the CDR3 is TGTGCCTGGGACTCGGGCTCTAACTATGGCTACACCTTC. V usage is TRBV30 and J usage is TRBJ1-2; D not resolved. V was trimmed by 5 bases and J by 0 bases, leaving 10 bases between them. This CDR3 has 13 amino acids. CDR1 and CDR2 (germline): GTSNPN, SVGIG (reference sequence).

The V gene is TRBV19, the J gene TRBJ2-1; D possibly uses TRBD1 or TRBD2 (5 bases each). Germline CDR1 is LNHDA and CDR2 is SQIVND (reference sequence). The CDR3 runs to 15 residues. V was trimmed by 5 bases and J by 6 bases, leaving 17 bases between them. The CDR3: CASSVLSHGANEQFF. The DNA of the CDR3 is TGTGCCAGTAGTGTCCTCAGTCACGGGGCCAATGAGCAGTTCTTC.

This clone counts as medium-sized. The rearrangement uses TRBV11-3 and TRBJ2-2, with D perhaps matching TRBD2 (5 bases). This CDR3 contains 16 residues. The germline V gene has CDR1 SGHNT and CDR2 YENEEA. Trimming removed 5 bases at V and 5 bases at J, with 18 bases between. DNA of the CDR3: TGTGCCAGCAGCCAGAACCCGGGAACTCCAACCGGGGAGCTGTTTTTT. Translating it yields CASSQNPGTPTGELFF.